This note documents a single TCR beta chain sequence. Its antigen is undetermined. Trimming took 0 bases from V and 0 from J, leaving 8 bases between them. The germline gives CDR1 SGHTS, CDR2 YDEGEE. The CDR3 consists of 15 residues. This record comes from a study of T cell therapy after organ transplantation. Looking at the study overall: Expansion used a peptide pool of 30 HLA class I and II CMV epitopes. After therapy, patients were monitored for around 30 weeks.

Patients were solid-organ transplant recipients with drug-resistant or recurrent cytomegalovirus. Notes on the study in general: Post-therapy reconstitution appeared to include transferred and endogenous clonotypes.

Assay used: immunoSEQ multiplex PCR; TCRdb lists only in-frame clones, some missing. Altogether 50,000 or so clones are present, about 94% being singletons, with the ten largest covering over 2.5%. The chain joins TRBV5-8 to TRBJ2-3; D is perhaps TRBD2 (6 bases). The sequencing used CD8+ T cells from blood, collected before autologous CMV-specific T cell therapy. The TCR originated in a human patient who had received a solid organ transplant and had CMV disease. CDR3 region: CASSLGAGSTDTQYF. CDR3 in DNA: TGTGCCAGCAGCTTGGGGGCGGGGAGCACAGATACGCAGTATTTT.